What follows are 27 T cell receptor beta chains derived from one specimen sequenced in a study of shared clonotypes between healthy human individuals. TCRdb's table, derived via immunoSEQ multiplex PCR, lists solely in-frame clones and lacks some. The sample gives about 470,000 clones, roughly 77% of which show up once; roughly 13% is in the top ten. Sample: PBMCs. These receptors all stem from a woman aged 40 to 55 in good health. Some clones in this sample may be carry-over from other donors' samples.

The CDR3, as DNA: TGTGCCAGCTCACCGCCGCAGGGGGCCAACACTGAAGCTTTCTTT. Translated, it gives CASSPPQGANTEAFF. J is TRBJ1-1 and V is TRBV18, with 8 nucleotides matching TRBD1. This CDR3 has 15 residues. The germline V gene has CDR1 KGHSH and CDR2 LQKENI. V shed 3 bases and J 2 bases; nucleotides not matched to a gene: 5.

As regards this clone: This sequence is one base from a far larger clone and is likely a read error. This same CDR3 is encoded by further DNA sequences in the sample. The chain carries TRBV5-1 and TRBJ1-1; 7 bases fit TRBD1. The V gene end was trimmed by 8 bases and the J gene end by 4 bases; junction bases not matched to a gene: 17. Looked up from germline, CDR1 is SGHRS and CDR2 is YFSETQ. CDR3 length equals 16 residues. CDR3 nucleotides: TGCGCCAGTAGCATACAGGGGAAGGAGGCAGGCACTGAAGCTTTCTTT. Amino acids: CASSIQGKEAGTEAFF.

The V and J genes are TRBV7-2 and TRBJ1-5, with no clear D. CDR1 is SGHTA, CDR2 FQGNSA, per germline. Trimming cost V 1 base and J 5 bases, with 3 bases left between them. The CDR3 is 12 residues long. The CDR3 loop is CASSLDDQPQHF. In DNA, the CDR3 is TGTGCCAGCAGCTTAGACGATCAGCCCCAGCATTTT.

The chain joins TRBV7-3 to TRBJ2-1, with D tentatively TRBD1 (6 bases). This CDR3 is 16 amino acids long. V lost 5 bases and J 5 bases, leaving 19 bases between the germline ends. Germline-derived CDR1 and CDR2 are SGHTA and FQGTGA. The CDR3 DNA follows: TGTGCCAGCAGCCTCGATCCTCGGGACAAAAACAATGAGCAGTTCTTC. Its translation is CASSLDPRDKNNEQFF.

This sequence joins TRBV7-2 and TRBJ2-1; the D is unclear. Germline CDR1 is SGHTA and CDR2 is FQGNSA. The CDR3 sequence is 12 residues long. Deletions cut 6 bases from V and 4 bases from J, with 7 bases between. For the CDR3, the DNA is TGTGCCAGCAGTAGGGAATACAATGAGCAGTTCTTC. As protein: CASSREYNEQFF. Combining the CDR3 with reference TRBV7-2 and TRBJ2-1 gives the whole variable domain GAGVSQSPSNKVTEKGKDVELRCDPISGHTALYWYRQSLGQGLEFLIYFQGNSAPDKSGLPSDRFSAERTGGSVSTLTIQRTQQEDSAVYLCASSREYNEQFFGPGTRLTVL.

The rearrangement links TRBV7-9 to TRBJ1-2; D is possibly TRBD1 (5 bases). Trimming removed 5 bases at V and 3 bases at J, with 13 bases between. The CDR3 has 14 residues. The germline gives CDR1 SEHNR, CDR2 FQNEAQ (reference sequence). The CDR3 loop reads CASSPSGGYYGYTF. For the CDR3, the DNA is TGTGCCAGCAGCCCATCCGGGGGTTACTATGGCTACACCTTC.

The CDR3 region has the DNA TGCGCCAGCAGCTTCGTGGGACTTGCGAACACCGGGGAGCTGTTTTTT. Protein: CASSFVGLANTGELFF. The chain combines TRBV5-1 with TRBJ2-2; D perhaps matches TRBD2 (6 bases). Looked up from germline, CDR1 is SGHRS and CDR2 is YFSETQ. The length of the CDR3 is 16 residues. Deletions cut 2 bases from V and 0 bases from J, with 11 bases between.

The count of this clone is one. V is TRBV6-1 and J is TRBJ1-1; D is unresolved. CDR3 length equals 13 residues. Per germline, CDR1 MNHNS and CDR2 SASEGT. Trimming cost V 7 bases and J 8 bases, with 17 bases left between them. CDR3 sequence: CASIISPGLEAFF. The CDR3 DNA sequence: TGTGCCAGCATCATATCTCCCGGCCTCGAAGCTTTCTTT.

The CDR3 is CASFERSSYEQYF. CDR3 sequence (DNA): TGTGCCAGCTTTGAAAGAAGCTCCTACGAGCAGTACTTC. The rearrangement joins TRBV28 to TRBJ2-7; unclear D gene. Germline V gene sequence: CDR1 MDHEN, CDR2 SYDVKM. This CDR3 region has 13 residues. Trimming cost V 8 bases and J 0 bases, with 11 bases left between them.

This chain links TRBV4-1 with TRBJ2-5; D not certain. The germline V and J ends were trimmed by 0 bases and 1 base, with 9 bases remaining between them. The CDR3 covers 15 residues. Germline CDR1 MGHRA, CDR2 YSYEKL. CDR3 region: CASSQDRVSQETQYF. CDR3 coding DNA: TGCGCCAGCAGCCAAGATCGGGTCAGCCAAGAGACCCAGTACTTC.

The gene calls are TRBV9 and TRBJ2-1; D perhaps matches TRBD2 (5 bases). Trimming left V 0 bases short and J 5 bases short, with 12 bases between. Germline CDR1 and CDR2: SGDLS and YYNGEE. The CDR3 sequence is 15 residues long. CDR3 bases: TGTGCCAGCAGCGTAGTGGTCGGGGTTAACAATGAGCAGTTCTTC. It encodes CASSVVVGVNNEQFF.

This clone was seen many times. The chain employs TRBV28 and TRBJ2-4; a weak D match, TRBD1 (6 bases). The germline V and J ends were trimmed by 6 bases and 0 bases, with 15 bases remaining between them. Per germline, CDR1 MDHEN and CDR2 SYDVKM. CDR3 length: 16 residues. Written as DNA, the CDR3 is TGTGCCAGCAGCCCGGACAGACCCCTAGCCAAAAACATTCAGTACTTC. It yields the protein CASSPDRPLAKNIQYF.

The chain employs TRBV5-1 and TRBJ1-4; D call uncertain. The CDR3 runs 13 residues. Trimming cost V 4 bases and J 8 bases, with 12 bases left between them. Germline V lookup: CDR1 SGHRS, CDR2 YFSETQ. The CDR3 region has the DNA TGCGCCAGCAGCGCCGGAGGGTGGGAAAAACTGTTTTTT. As protein: CASSAGGWEKLFF.

This clone was counted between two and nine times. The V call is TRBV15, the J call TRBJ2-1, with D hard to call. With 0 bases removed from V and 5 bases from J, the gap between germline ends came to 5 bases. Germline V gene data show CDR1 as LNHNV and CDR2 as YYDKDF (reference sequence). CDR3 length: 13 residues. The CDR3 sequence: CATSRDWNNEQFF. In DNA, the CDR3 is TGTGCCACCAGCAGAGACTGGAACAATGAGCAGTTCTTC.

This chain uses TRBV5-1 with TRBJ1-1; no firm D call. V shed 0 bases and J shed 0 bases, with 6 bases lying between them. Germline values: CDR1 SGHRS, CDR2 YFSETQ. The CDR3 runs to 14 residues. The CDR3 sequence is CASSLEQMNTEAFF. For the CDR3, the DNA is TGCGCCAGCAGCTTGGAGCAGATGAACACTGAAGCTTTCTTT.

The chain carries TRBV10-1 and TRBJ2-7; D is undetermined. The V and J ends lost 0 bases and 2 bases respectively, with 8 bases between them. The CDR3 is 14 amino acids. The germline CDR1 and CDR2 sequences are WNHNN and SYGVQD (reference sequence). The CDR3 nucleotides read TGCGCCAGCAGTGAGTCCGCATGGGCCTACGAGCAGTACTTC. This gives the protein CASSESAWAYEQYF.

The chain employs TRBV7-9 and TRBJ2-5, with D tentatively TRBD1 (6 bases). Germline lookup yields CDR1 SEHNR and CDR2 FQNEAQ (reference sequence). The CDR3 totals 15 residues. V lost 3 bases and J 2 bases, leaving 13 bases between the germline ends. CDR3 coding DNA: TGTGCCAGCAGCTTGCTCACAGGGTCACAAGAGACCCAGTACTTC. Its translation is CASSLLTGSQETQYF.

This rearrangement joins TRBV4-1 to TRBJ2-3; 9 bases fit TRBD2. The CDR3 loop spans 17 amino acids. In germline, CDR1 is MGHRA, CDR2 YSYEKL. J gave up 6 bases and V 1 base, and 11 bases lay outside the gene matches. The CDR3, as DNA: TGCGCCAGCAGCCAAGGATACCAGCGGGAGGTTGTGGATACGCAGTATTTT. This gives the protein CASSQGYQREVVDTQYF.

In DNA form, the CDR3 reads TGCGCCAGCAGTCAATCCGTCCGGCAAACTTACAATGAGCAGTTCTTC. Protein: CASSQSVRQTYNEQFF. J is TRBJ2-1 and V is TRBV23-1; D is ambiguous. TRBV23-1 is classed as an ORF, of uncertain function. This CDR3 comprises 16 residues. Trimming left V 0 bases short and J 4 bases short, with 13 bases between.

This clone was counted between two and nine times. V is TRBV9 and J is TRBJ2-1; TRBD2 might be the D (5 bases). CDR3 length: 13 residues. Germline CDR1 is SGDLS and CDR2 is YYNGEE. Trimming removed 4 bases from V and 7 bases from J, with 12 bases in between. CDR3 sequence: CASSWRAGNEQFF. The CDR3 DNA reads TGTGCCAGCAGCTGGCGGGCTGGGAATGAGCAGTTCTTC.

The rearrangement joins TRBV6-5 to TRBJ2-7; D could derive from TRBD1 or TRBD2 (6 bases each). V was cut by 7 bases and J by 0 bases, with 16 bases left in between. The CDR3 extends over 15 amino acids. Germline-derived CDR1 and CDR2 are MNHEY and SVGAGI. This CDR3 is CASMDGTGASYEQYF. The CDR3 DNA reads TGTGCCAGCATGGATGGGACGGGGGCCTCCTACGAGCAGTACTTC.

The V call is TRBV7-3, the J call TRBJ2-7; D is possibly TRBD2 (6 bases). Trimming shortened V by 2 bases and J by 7 bases, and 12 bases separated the two germline ends. From germline, CDR1 is SGHTA and CDR2 FQGTGA. This CDR3 has 13 amino acids. In DNA form, the CDR3 reads TGTGCCAGCAGCTTAGGGACCGCGGGGGAGCAGTACTTC. Amino acid sequence: CASSLGTAGEQYF.

On this clone: Within the sample, other DNA sequences also encode this same CDR3. The chain uses TRBV28 and TRBJ1-2, with D maybe TRBD1 (5 bases). Trimming left V 4 bases short and J 5 bases short, with 5 bases between. The CDR3 is 11 residues long. CDR1 is MDHEN, CDR2 SYDVKM, per germline. The DNA of the CDR3 is TGTGCCAGCAGTTCAGGGTATGGCTACACCTTC. Translation gives CASSSGYGYTF.

The rearrangement links TRBV5-4 to TRBJ1-2; a weak D match, TRBD1 (6 bases). The CDR3 has 14 residues. V was pared by 1 base and J by 6 bases, with 13 bases between. Germline V lookup: CDR1 SGHNT, CDR2 YYREEE (reference sequence). In DNA form, the CDR3 reads TGTGCCAGCAGCTTGCCAGGGGAAAGCCATGGCTACACCTTC. It translates to CASSLPGESHGYTF.

The chain joins TRBV6-6 to TRBJ1-4; D unclear. In germline, CDR1 is MNHNY, CDR2 SVGAGI (reference sequence). The CDR3 consists of 14 residues. Trimming cost V 2 bases and J 8 bases, with 12 bases left between them. The CDR3 region is CASSYRNGKEKLFF. Here the CDR3 DNA reads TGTGCCAGCAGTTACCGAAATGGGAAGGAAAAACTGTTTTTT.

The rearrangement uses TRBV13 and TRBJ2-1; 8 nucleotides agree with TRBD2. This CDR3 contains 15 residues. After removal of 3 bases from V and 8 bases from J, the junction contained 9 bases not matched to a gene. The germline CDR1 and CDR2 sequences are PRHDT and FYEKMQ (reference sequence). The CDR3 spells CASSFSGTRGYEQFF. The CDR3 nucleotides are TGTGCCAGCAGCTTTTCCGGGACTAGAGGGTATGAGCAGTTCTTC.

The chain has TRBV30 and TRBJ2-1, with 9 bases aligning to TRBD2. Germline values: CDR1 GTSNPN, CDR2 SVGIG (reference sequence). J gave up 1 base and V 8 bases, and 12 bases lay outside the gene matches. The CDR3 length is 16 residues. The CDR3 bases are TGTGCCCGGAACAGACGACTAGCGGATTCCTACAATGAGCAGTTCTTC. It encodes CARNRRLADSYNEQFF.